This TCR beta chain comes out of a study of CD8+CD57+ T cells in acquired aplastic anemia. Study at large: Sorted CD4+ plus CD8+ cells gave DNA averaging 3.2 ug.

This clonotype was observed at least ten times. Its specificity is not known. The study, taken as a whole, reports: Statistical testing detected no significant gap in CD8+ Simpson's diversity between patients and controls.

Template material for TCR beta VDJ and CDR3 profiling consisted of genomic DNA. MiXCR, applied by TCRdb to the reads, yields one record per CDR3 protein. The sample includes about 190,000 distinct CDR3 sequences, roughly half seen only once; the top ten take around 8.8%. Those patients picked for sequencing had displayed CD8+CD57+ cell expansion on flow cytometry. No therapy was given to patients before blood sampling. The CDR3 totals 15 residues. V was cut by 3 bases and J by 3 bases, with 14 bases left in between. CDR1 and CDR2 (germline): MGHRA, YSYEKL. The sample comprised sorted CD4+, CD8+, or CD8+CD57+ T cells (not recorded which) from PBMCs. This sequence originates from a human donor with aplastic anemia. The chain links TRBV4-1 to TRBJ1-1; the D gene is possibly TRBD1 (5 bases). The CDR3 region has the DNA TGCGCCAGCAGCCAGGTCGACAGACTTTACACTGAAGCTTTCTTT. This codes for CASSQVDRLYTEAFF.